The clone carrying this T cell receptor beta chain has at least ten counts. Its target is unknown. These data originate in a study of T cells in Graves' hyperthyroidism and ophthalmopathy. Study-level results: A model of 13 V-J features distinguished ophthalmopathy from stable hyperthyroidism. Appearing also in blood were most of the thyroid clonotypes expanded above 0.001.

CDR3 length: 16 residues. Per germline, CDR1 LNHNV and CDR2 YYDKDF (reference sequence). Between the trimmed V and J ends, which lost 3 bases and 6 bases, there was a span of 15 bases. Researchers defined stable Graves' hyperthyroidism as no ophthalmopathy progression within 18 months. Uncontrolled infection, other autoimmune disease, pregnancy and lactation each barred patients from inclusion. The source material, RNA transcripts, was used to amplify TCR beta CDR3 regions. The study used the HTBI primer set for a first-round RT-PCR of the TCR CDR3. TCRdb passed the multiplex PCR reads through MiXCR, listing each CDR3 protein once. The repertoire holds 300,000 to 450,000 distinct CDR3 sequences, about 13% seen once, with 9.2% in the top ten.

This sequence originates from a woman under 30 with Graves' hyperthyroidism. Sequencing input: blood. The rearrangement links TRBV15 to TRBJ1-6; tentatively, D is TRBD1 (6 bases). The CDR3 sequence: CATSRSGTLINSPLHF. The CDR3 DNA reads TGTGCCACCAGCAGGTCCGGGACACTGATTAATTCACCCCTCCACTTT.